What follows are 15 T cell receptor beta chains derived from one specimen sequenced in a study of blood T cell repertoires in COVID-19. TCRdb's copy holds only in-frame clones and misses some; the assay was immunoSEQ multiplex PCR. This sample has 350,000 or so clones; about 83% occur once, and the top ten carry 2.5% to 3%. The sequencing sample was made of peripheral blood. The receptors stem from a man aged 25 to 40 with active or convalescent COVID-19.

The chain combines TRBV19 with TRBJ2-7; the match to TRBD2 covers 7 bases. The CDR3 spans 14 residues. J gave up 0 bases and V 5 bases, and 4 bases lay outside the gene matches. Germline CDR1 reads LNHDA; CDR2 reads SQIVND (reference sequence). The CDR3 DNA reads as TGTGCCAGTAGTGTAGCGGGTTCCTCCTACGAGCAGTACTTC. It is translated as CASSVAGSSYEQYF.

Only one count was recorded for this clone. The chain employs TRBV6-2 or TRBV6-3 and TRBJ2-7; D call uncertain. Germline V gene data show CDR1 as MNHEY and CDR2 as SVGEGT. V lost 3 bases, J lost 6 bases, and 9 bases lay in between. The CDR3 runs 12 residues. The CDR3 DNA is TGTGCCAGCAGTTATCTAGGTGGCGAGCAGTACTTC. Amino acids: CASSYLGGEQYF.

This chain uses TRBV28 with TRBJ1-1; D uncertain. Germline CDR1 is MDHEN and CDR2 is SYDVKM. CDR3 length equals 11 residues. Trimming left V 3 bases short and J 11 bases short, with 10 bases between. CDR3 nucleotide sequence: TGTGCCAGCAGTTTTGCGGCGGGTGCTTTCTTT. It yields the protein CASSFAAGAFF.

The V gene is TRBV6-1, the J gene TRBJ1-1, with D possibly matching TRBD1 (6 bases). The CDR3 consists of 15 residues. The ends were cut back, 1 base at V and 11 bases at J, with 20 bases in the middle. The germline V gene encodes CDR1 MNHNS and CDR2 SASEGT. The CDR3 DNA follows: TGTGCCAGCAGTGAAGTTGGGGAAAGAGGGGGAATCGCTTTCTTT. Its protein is CASSEVGERGGIAFF.

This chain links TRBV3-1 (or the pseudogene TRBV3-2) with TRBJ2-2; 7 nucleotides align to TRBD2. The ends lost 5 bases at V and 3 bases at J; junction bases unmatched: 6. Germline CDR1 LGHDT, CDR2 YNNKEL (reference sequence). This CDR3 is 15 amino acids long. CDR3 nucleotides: TGTGCCAGCAGCGAAGGGAGGGGTTACACCGGGGAGCTGTTTTTT. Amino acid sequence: CASSEGRGYTGELFF.

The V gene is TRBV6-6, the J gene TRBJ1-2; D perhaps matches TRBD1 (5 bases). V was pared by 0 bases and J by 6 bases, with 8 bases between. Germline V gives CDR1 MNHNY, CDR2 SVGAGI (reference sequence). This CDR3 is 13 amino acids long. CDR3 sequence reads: CASSYSRADGYTF. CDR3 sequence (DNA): TGTGCCAGCAGTTACTCCAGGGCCGATGGCTACACCTTC.

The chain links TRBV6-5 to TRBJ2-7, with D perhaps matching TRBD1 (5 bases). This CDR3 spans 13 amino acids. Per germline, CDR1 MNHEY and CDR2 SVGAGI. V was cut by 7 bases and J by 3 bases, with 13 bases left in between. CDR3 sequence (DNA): TGTGCCAGCAAACCGGAAGACAGCTACGAGCAGTACTTC. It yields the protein CASKPEDSYEQYF.

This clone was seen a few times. The DNA for the CDR3 is TGTGCCAGCAGTTTATTCCGAGCCGGGGAGCTGTTTTTT. It encodes CASSLFRAGELFF. This chain connects TRBV12-3 or TRBV12-4 to TRBJ2-2, with D unclear. Deletions cut 2 bases from V and 6 bases from J, with 7 bases between. CDR3 length equals 13 residues.

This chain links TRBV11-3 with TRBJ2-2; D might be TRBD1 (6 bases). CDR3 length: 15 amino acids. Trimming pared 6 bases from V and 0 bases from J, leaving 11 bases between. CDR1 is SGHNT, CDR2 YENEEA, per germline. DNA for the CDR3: TGTGCCAGCAGTGGACAGACCGCGAACACCGGGGAGCTGTTTTTT. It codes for CASSGQTANTGELFF.

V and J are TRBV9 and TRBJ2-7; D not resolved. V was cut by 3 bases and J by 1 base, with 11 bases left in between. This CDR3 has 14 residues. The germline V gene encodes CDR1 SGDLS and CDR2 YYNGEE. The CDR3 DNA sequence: TGTGCCAGCAGCGCAAACCCCCTATCCTACGAGCAGTACTTC. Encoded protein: CASSANPLSYEQYF.

The CDR3 loop is CASSSGTGVQPQHF. For the CDR3, the DNA is TGTGCCAGCAGCTCCGGGACAGGGGTGCAGCCCCAGCATTTT. The genes are TRBV5-6 and TRBJ1-5; TRBD1 matches at 10 bases. Germline lookup yields CDR1 SGHDT and CDR2 YYEEEE. V shed 3 bases, J shed 7 bases, and the junction held 4 bases outside the gene matches. The CDR3 contains 14 residues.

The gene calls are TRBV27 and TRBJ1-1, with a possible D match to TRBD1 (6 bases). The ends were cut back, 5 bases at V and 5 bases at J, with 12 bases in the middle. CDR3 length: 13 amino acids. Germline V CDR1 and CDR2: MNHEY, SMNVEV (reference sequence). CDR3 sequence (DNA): TGTGCCAGCAGTCCTAGGGGGAATACTGAAGCTTTCTTT. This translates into CASSPRGNTEAFF.

The CDR3: CASSVVSGGPDTQYF. The CDR3 DNA is TGCGCCAGCAGCGTTGTGTCGGGGGGGCCAGATACGCAGTATTTT. V and J are TRBV5-1 and TRBJ2-3; 8 bases map to TRBD2. CDR1 and CDR2 (germline): SGHRS, YFSETQ. The CDR3 loop spans 15 amino acids. V gave up 4 bases and J gave up 4 bases; unmatched junction bases: 8.

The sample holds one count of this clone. CDR3 in DNA: TGTGCCAGCGGAAAGGAGAACCAAGAGACCCAGTACTTC. The encoded protein is CASGKENQETQYF. V and J are TRBV5-4 and TRBJ2-5; D ambiguous. The CDR3 has 13 amino acids. Germline V gene lookup returns CDR1 SGHNT and CDR2 YYREEE (reference sequence). V lost 7 bases and J 0 bases, leaving 10 bases between the germline ends.

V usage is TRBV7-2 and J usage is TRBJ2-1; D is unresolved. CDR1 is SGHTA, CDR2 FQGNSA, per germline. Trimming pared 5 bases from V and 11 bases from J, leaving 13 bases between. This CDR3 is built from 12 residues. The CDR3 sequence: CASSRDSHQQFF. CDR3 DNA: TGTGCCAGCAGCCGAGACTCCCACCAGCAGTTCTTC.